These 6 T cell receptor beta chains share one sample of origin, sequenced in a study of T-cell reconstitution after alpha-beta-depleted transplantation in children. This sample's TCRbeta library carried unique molecular identifier barcodes. Each CDR3 protein is one row after TCRdb ran MiXCR on the PCR reads. The sample contains more than 400,000 distinct CDR3 sequences, about 40% of which appear only once. The input for sequencing was PBMCs, taken before TCRalphabeta/CD19-depleted stem cell transplant. These receptors originate from a girl aged 2 to 9 with aplastic anemia, due to receive a stem cell transplant.

The chain couples TRBV27 to TRBJ2-5; D not certain. The V end lost 5 bases, the J end lost 1 base, and 11 bases lay between the germline ends. Germline V gene lookup returns CDR1 MNHEY and CDR2 SMNVEV (reference sequence). This CDR3 is built from 14 residues. CDR3 bases: TGTGCCAGCAGTCCGCGACGGAGCCAAGAGACCCAGTACTTC. Its translation: CASSPRRSQETQYF.

This clonotype appeared a few times. The rearrangement uses TRBV28 and TRBJ2-1; the D gene is possibly TRBD2 (5 bases). V was clipped by 6 bases and J by 8 bases, with 8 bases between them. The CDR3 is 11 amino acids. CDR1 and CDR2 (germline): MDHEN, SYDVKM. This CDR3 is CASRRAYEQFF. The DNA of the CDR3 is TGTGCCAGCAGGAGGGCTTATGAGCAGTTCTTC.

The rearrangement joins TRBV20-1 to TRBJ2-7; a possible D gene is TRBD2 (6 bases). Germline V gene sequence: CDR1 DFQATT, CDR2 SNEGSKA (reference sequence). This CDR3 has 15 residues. V shed 6 bases and J shed 0 bases, with 18 bases lying between them. This CDR3 reads CSAPHSGYSSYEQYF. The CDR3 bases are TGCAGTGCCCCTCATAGCGGTTACAGCTCCTACGAGCAGTACTTC.

This chain joins TRBV12-3 or TRBV12-4 and TRBJ2-5, with 9 nucleotides matching TRBD2. The V and J ends lost 5 bases and 0 bases, in that order; junction bases with no gene match: 4. The CDR3 is 15 residues long. The CDR3 is CASSLGLAHQETQYF. Written as DNA, the CDR3 is TGTGCCAGCAGTCTTGGACTAGCGCACCAAGAGACCCAGTACTTC.

The chain carries TRBV4-2 and TRBJ1-5, with D unclear. CDR3 length: 15 amino acids. V lost 4 bases and J 2 bases, leaving 12 bases between the germline ends. CDR1 and CDR2 (germline): LGHNA, YNFKEQ. CDR3 region: CASSLGRVCNQPQHF. The CDR3 coding sequence is TGTGCCAGCAGCCTAGGGCGGGTCTGCAATCAGCCCCAGCATTTT.

This clonotype was seen only a few times. The gene calls are TRBV2 and TRBJ2-7; TRBD2 agrees at 8 bases. In germline, CDR1 is SNHLY, CDR2 FYNNEI. The V gene end was trimmed by 4 bases and the J gene end by 5 bases; junction bases not matched to a gene: 10. The CDR3 has 15 amino acids. DNA of the CDR3: TGTGCCAGCAGTGTCCGGGGGGGGAGAAGGAACGAGCAGTACTTC. It codes for CASSVRGGRRNEQYF.